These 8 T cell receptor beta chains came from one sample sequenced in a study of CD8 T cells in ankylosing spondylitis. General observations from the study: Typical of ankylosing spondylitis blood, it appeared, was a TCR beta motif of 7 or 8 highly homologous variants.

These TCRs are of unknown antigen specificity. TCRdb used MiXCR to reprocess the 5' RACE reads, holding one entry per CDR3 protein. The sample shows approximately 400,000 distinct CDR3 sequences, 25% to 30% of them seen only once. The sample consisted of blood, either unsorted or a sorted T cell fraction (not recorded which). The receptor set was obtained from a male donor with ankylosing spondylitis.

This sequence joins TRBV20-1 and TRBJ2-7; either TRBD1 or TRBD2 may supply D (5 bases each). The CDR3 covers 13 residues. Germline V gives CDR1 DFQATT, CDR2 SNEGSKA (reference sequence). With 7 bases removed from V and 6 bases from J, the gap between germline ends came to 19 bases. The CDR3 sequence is CSVGAPTGSEQYV. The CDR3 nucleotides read TGCAGTGTGGGAGCCCCTACAGGATCCGAGCAGTACGTC.

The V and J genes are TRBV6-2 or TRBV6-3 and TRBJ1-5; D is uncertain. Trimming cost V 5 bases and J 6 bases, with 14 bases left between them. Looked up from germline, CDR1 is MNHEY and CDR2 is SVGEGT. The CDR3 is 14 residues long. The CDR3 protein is CASSDPGQSQPQHF. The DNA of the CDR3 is TGTGCCAGCAGTGACCCCGGGCAGAGTCAGCCCCAGCATTTT.

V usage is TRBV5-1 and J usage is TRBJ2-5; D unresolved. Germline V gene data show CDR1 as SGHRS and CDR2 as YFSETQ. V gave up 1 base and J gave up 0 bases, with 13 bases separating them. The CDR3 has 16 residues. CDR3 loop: CASSLRKQPYQETQYF. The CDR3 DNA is TGCGCCAGCAGCTTGCGGAAGCAACCTTACCAAGAGACCCAGTACTTC.

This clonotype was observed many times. The CDR3 spells CAVPRGDTGELFF. CDR3 DNA sequence: TGTGCCGTCCCCCGGGGGGACACCGGGGAGCTGTTTTTT. The chain uses TRBV28 and TRBJ2-2, with 7 bases that match TRBD2. The J segment lost 3 bases and the V segment lost 11 bases, leaving 6 bases of the junction unmatched. Germline V lookup: CDR1 MDHEN, CDR2 SYDVKM. The CDR3 runs to 13 residues.

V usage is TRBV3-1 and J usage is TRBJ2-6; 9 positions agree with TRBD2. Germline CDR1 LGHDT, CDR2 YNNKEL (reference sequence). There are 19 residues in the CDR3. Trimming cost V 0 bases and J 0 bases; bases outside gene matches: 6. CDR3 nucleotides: TGTGCCAGCAGCCAAGAAAGACTAGCGGTTAGCTCTGGGGCCAACGTCCTGACTTTC. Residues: CASSQERLAVSSGANVLTF.

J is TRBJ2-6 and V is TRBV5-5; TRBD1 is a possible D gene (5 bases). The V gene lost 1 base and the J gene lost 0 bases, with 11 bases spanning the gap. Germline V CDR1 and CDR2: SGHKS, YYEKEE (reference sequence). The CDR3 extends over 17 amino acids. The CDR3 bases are TGTGCCAGCAGCTTGACAGGAGCATCCTCTGGGGCCAACGTCCTGACTTTC. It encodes CASSLTGASSGANVLTF.

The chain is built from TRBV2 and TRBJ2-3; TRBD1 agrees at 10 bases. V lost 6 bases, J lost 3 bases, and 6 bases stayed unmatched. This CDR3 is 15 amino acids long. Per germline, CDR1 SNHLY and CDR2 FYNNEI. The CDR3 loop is CASRGPGQGTDTQYF. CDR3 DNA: TGTGCCAGCAGGGGACCGGGACAGGGGACAGATACGCAGTATTTT.

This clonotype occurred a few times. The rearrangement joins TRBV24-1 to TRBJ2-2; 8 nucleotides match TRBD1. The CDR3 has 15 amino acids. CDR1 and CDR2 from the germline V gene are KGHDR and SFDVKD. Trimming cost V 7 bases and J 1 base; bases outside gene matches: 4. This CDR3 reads CATRGTGLNTGELFF. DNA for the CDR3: TGTGCCACCAGGGGGACAGGCCTGAACACCGGGGAGCTGTTTTTT.